This T cell receptor (beta chain) was sequenced in a study of T-cell reconstitution after alpha-beta-depleted transplantation in children. Study-level results: Some patients showed high day-60 TCRbeta diversity, which derived from surviving recipient T cells and thymic progenitors. It was reported that alpha-beta T cells came from several hundred expanded graft clones (about two months after transplant). T-cell counts and diversity were attributed mostly to newly produced T cells one year after transplant.

Unique molecular identifiers featured in how the TCRbeta library was prepared. Each CDR3 protein is one row after TCRdb ran MiXCR on the PCR reads. The repertoire holds approximately 130,000 distinct CDR3 sequences, with more than 9.5% as singletons. The CDR3 sequence is 14 residues long. V shed 4 bases, J shed 4 bases, and the junction held 2 bases outside the gene matches. Germline CDR1 and CDR2: SEHNR and FQNEAQ (reference sequence). The sample holds a few counts of this clonotype. What it binds is not known. The TCR originated in a girl under two years old who had a stem cell transplant for combined immunodeficiency, so the T cells may come from the graft donor. The sample was PBMCs, mostly from graft donor cells, taken 180 days after TCRalphabeta/CD19-depleted stem cell transplant. The V gene is TRBV7-9, the J gene TRBJ1-5; 9 bases fit TRBD1. The CDR3 loop reads CASSSDRGNQPQHF. The CDR3 bases are TGTGCCAGCAGCTCTGACAGGGGGAATCAGCCCCAGCATTTT.